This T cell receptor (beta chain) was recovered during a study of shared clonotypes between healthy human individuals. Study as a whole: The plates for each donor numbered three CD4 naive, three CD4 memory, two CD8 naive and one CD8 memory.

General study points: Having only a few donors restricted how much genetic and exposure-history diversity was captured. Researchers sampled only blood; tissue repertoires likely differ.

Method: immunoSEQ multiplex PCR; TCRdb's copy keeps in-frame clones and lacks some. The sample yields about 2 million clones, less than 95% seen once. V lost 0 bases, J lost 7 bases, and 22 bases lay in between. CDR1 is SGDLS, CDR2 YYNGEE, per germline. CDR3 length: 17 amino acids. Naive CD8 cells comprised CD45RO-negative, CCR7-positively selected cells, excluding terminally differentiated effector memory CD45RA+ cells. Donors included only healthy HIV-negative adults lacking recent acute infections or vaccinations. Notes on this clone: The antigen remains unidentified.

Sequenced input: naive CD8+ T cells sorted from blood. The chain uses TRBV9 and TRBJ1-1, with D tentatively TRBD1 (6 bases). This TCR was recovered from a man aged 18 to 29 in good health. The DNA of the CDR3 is TGTGCCAGCAGCGTAGCTTGGGGTGGGGGCGCGGAGAATGAAGCTTTCTTT. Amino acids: CASSVAWGGGAENEAFF.